This TCR beta chain originates from a study of blood T cell repertoires in COVID-19. The germline CDR1 and CDR2 sequences are MNHEY and SVGAGI. The CDR3 has 15 residues. Unmatched junction bases numbered 7, after V lost 4 bases and J lost 5 bases. Libraries were prepared by immunoSEQ multiplex PCR; TCRdb keeps only in-frame clonotypes and omits some of them. The sample has 430,000 or so clones, about 88% seen once; the top ten hold 1.4%. Specimen: PBMCs or T cells enriched from blood (not recorded which). The chain couples TRBV6-5 to TRBJ1-2, with TRBD1 matching 10 bases. The TCR originated in a woman between 18 and 30 years old who had been exposed to COVID-19. In nucleotides, the CDR3 is TGTGCCAGCAGTTCCCCCCGGGACAGGGGATATGGCTACACCTTC. This translates into CASSSPRDRGYGYTF.